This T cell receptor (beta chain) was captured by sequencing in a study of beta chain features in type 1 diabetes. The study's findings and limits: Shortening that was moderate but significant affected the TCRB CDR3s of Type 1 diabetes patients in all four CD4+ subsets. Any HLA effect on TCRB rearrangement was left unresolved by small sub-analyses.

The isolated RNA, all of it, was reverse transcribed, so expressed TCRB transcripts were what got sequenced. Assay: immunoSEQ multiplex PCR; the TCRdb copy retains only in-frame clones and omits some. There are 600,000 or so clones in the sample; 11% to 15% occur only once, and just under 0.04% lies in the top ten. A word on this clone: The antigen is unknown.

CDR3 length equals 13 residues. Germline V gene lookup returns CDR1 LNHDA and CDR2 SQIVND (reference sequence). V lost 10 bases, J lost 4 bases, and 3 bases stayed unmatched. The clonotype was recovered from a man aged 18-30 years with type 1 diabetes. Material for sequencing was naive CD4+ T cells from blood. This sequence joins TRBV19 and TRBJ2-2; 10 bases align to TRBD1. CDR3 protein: CATWTGGTGELFF. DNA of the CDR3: TGTGCCACCTGGACAGGGGGCACCGGGGAGCTGTTTTTT.